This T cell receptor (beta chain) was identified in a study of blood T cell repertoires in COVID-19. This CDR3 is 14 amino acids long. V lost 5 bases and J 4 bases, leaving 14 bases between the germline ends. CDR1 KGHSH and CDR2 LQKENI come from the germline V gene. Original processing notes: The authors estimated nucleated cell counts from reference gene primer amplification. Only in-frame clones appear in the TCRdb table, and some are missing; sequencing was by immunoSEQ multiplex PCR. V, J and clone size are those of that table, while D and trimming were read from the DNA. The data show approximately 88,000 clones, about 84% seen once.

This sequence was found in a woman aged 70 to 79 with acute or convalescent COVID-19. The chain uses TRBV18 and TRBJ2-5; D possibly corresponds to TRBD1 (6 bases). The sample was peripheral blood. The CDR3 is CASSAQGIGETQYF. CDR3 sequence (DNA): TGTGCCAGCTCAGCCCAGGGGATAGGAGAGACCCAGTACTTC.